The clone carrying this T cell receptor (beta chain) has more than one count but fewer than ten. Antigen unknown. Mismatch with germline at one junction end may stem from a read error. This sample is drawn from a study of cytomegalovirus exposure and HLA in healthy donors. The overall study: Researchers found that around 80% of 350 to 500 genotyped donors fell within the Caucasian-associated ancestry cluster.

The PCR employed 60 Vbeta primers together with 13 Jbeta primers. TCRdb keeps only in-frame clones here, not all; method: immunoSEQ multiplex PCR. This sample carries about 210,000 clones, around 80% of them seen once, and the ten largest clones take around 6%. Study-level findings and limits: Presence/absence analyses rested on an assumption that sequencing depth was roughly uniform across donors. Productive status was seen about 87% or about 30% of the time for most TCR beta V segments in an earlier analysis. The majority of TCR sequences were rare, yet some public TCRs appeared in many donors.

What was sequenced was PBMCs. The sequence was collected from a man in his forties in good health and CMV-seropositive.

CDR3 nucleotides: TGTGCCAGCAGCTTAGATGGGGGGGACTACGCGCAGTACTTC. Residues: CASSLDGGDYAQYF. The genes are TRBV11-2 and TRBJ2-7; 7 nucleotides match TRBD2. This CDR3 comprises 14 residues. Looked up from germline, CDR1 is SGHAT and CDR2 is FQNNGV.